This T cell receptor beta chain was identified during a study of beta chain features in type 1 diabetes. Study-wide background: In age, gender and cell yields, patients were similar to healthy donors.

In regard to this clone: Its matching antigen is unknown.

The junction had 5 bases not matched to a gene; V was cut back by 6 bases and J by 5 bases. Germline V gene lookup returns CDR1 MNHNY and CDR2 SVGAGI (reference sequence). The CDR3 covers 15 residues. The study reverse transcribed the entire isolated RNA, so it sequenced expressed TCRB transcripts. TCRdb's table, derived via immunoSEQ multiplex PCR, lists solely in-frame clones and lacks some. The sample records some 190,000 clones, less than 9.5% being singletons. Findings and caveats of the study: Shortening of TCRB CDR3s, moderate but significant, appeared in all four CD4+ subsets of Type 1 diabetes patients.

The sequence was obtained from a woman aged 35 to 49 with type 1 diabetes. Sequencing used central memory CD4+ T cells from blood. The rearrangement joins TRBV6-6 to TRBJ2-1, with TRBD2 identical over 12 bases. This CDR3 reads CASRITSGGNNEQFF. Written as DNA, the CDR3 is TGTGCCAGCAGGATAACTAGCGGGGGGAACAATGAGCAGTTCTTC.